This TCR beta chain was recovered during a study of blood T cell repertoires in COVID-19. As for the study in general: The United States, Italy and Spain supplied acute and convalescent COVID-19 samples. From T cells, B-cell-depleted T cells, or PBMCs came the material, which was cDNA or gDNA.

Patients from Seattle were sampled longitudinally, starting during active infection. In the authors' workflow: How many nucleated cells were present was estimated from reference gene primer amplification. Sequencing used immunoSEQ multiplex PCR; TCRdb keeps in-frame clones, though not all of them. For V, J and clone size, that table is used; D and trimming come from the DNA. This sample carries roughly 220,000 clones, roughly 76% of them seen once, and the ten largest clones take 6.5% to 8.5%. The origin of this receptor is an elderly woman with COVID-19, enrolled during active disease. The material sequenced was peripheral blood.

CDR3 protein: CASSLRPGNEQFF. CDR3 bases: TGTGCCAGCAGCTTGAGGCCGGGGAATGAGCAGTTCTTC. This chain joins TRBV11-3 and TRBJ2-1; a weak D match, TRBD2 (5 bases). With 3 bases removed from V and 7 bases from J, the gap between germline ends came to 10 bases. The length of the CDR3 is 13 residues. Germline CDR1 reads SGHNT; CDR2 reads YENEEA.